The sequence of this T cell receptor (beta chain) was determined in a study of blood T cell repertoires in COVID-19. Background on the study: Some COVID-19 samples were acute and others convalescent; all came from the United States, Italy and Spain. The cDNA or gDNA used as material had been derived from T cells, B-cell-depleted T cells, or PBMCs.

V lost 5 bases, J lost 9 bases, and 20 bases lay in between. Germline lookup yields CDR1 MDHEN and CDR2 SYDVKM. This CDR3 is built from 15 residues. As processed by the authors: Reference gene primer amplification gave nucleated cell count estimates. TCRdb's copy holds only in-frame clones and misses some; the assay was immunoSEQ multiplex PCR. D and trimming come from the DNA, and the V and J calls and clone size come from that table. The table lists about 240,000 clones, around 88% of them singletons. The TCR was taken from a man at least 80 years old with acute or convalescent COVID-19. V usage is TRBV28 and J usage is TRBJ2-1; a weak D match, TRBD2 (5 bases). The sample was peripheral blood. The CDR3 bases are TGTGCCAGCAGTCCCAATGCGGGCGACTTTGGTGAGCAGTTCTTC. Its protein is CASSPNAGDFGEQFF.